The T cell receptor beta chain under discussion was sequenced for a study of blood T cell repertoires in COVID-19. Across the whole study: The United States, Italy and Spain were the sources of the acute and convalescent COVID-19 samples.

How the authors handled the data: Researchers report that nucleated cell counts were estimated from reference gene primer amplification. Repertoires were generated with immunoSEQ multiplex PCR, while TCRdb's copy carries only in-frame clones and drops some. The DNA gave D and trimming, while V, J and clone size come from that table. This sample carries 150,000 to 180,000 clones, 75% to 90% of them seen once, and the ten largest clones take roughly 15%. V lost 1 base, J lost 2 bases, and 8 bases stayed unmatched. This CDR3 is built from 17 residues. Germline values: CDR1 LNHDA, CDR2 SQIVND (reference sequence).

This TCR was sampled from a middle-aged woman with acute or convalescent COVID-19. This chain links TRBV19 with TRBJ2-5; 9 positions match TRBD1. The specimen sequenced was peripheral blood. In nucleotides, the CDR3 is TGTGCCAGTAGTATAGGGGGCGGGACAGGGACTCAAGAGACCCAGTACTTC. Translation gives CASSIGGGTGTQETQYF.